A selection of T cell receptor beta chains follows, all from one sample in a study of cytomegalovirus exposure and HLA in healthy donors. TCRdb's table, derived via immunoSEQ multiplex PCR, lists solely in-frame clones and lacks some. This sample carries 170,000 or so clones, approximately 81% of them seen once, and the ten largest clones take around 1.9%. Sequences were obtained from PBMCs. The receptors were gathered from a man aged 18 to 29 in good health and CMV-seronegative. The CDR3 runs from the conserved cysteine through the conserved F or W. The D gene is left open where the match is weak.

V	J	D	CDR3
TRBV2	TRBJ1-1	.	CASSKGENTEAFF
TRBV10-3	TRBJ2-1	.	CAISELGLASEQFF
TRBV7-9	TRBJ2-5	TRBD1	CSSSTDRGGETQYF
TRBV5-4	TRBJ2-1	.	CASSLGASPRDEQFF
TRBV5-6	TRBJ2-7	TRBD1	CASCHGATGFLEQYF
TRBV5-6	TRBJ2-2	.	CASSSWGVGGTGELFF
TRBV28	TRBJ1-2	.	CASSFMLVGANYGYTF
TRBV30	TRBJ2-5	.	CAWSVRRSGAPSSQETQYF
TRBV6-6	TRBJ1-2	.	CASSYLTQGGYTF
TRBV6-6	TRBJ2-7	TRBD1	CASSDRGAREQYF
TRBV6-6	TRBJ1-2	.	CATSGGAYGYGYTF
TRBV7-2	TRBJ1-5	TRBD1	CARGQATSIYSNQPQHF
TRBV5-1	TRBJ1-1	.	CASSLEAGMNTEAFF
TRBV7-9	TRBJ2-2	.	CSSSLKDTLTGELFF
TRBV10-3	TRBJ2-7	TRBD1	CAISSTGGSYEQYF
TRBV5-4	TRBJ1-6	.	CASSITGRGNSPLHF
TRBV7-2	TRBJ2-7	.	CASSFAYEQYF
TRBV6-5	TRBJ1-4	.	CASSALYSTNEKLFF
TRBV7-2	TRBJ2-3	TRBD1	CASSFSGTGATDTQYF
TRBV7-2	TRBJ2-7	.	CASSLAVQFSYEQYF
TRBV5-1	TRBJ1-3	.	CASSLGRESGSGNTIYF
TRBV18	TRBJ1-2	TRBD1	CASSPTGSDNYGYTF
TRBV19	TRBJ1-1	.	CATTSQGNTEAFF
TRBV18	TRBJ2-7	TRBD2	CASSPGLAGSYEQYF
TRBV5-1	TRBJ1-1	TRBD1	CASSGPQGAYTEAFF
TRBV6-5	TRBJ1-2	.	CASSYGRQDPYTF
TRBV2	TRBJ2-7	.	CASSVSGQLLYEQYF
TRBV15	TRBJ1-4	.	CATNRGAGYEKLFF
TRBV6-5	TRBJ2-5	.	CASSYSRAAQETQYF
TRBV29-1	TRBJ1-5	TRBD1	CSVAGQANQPQHF
TRBV27	TRBJ1-1	TRBD1	CASSLWGRRTGTMNTEAFF
TRBV5-1	TRBJ1-3	.	CASSLGSGNTIYF
TRBV5-6	TRBJ1-5	.	CASSPAGSNQPQHF
TRBV27	TRBJ2-5	.	CASTQRWGGETQYF
TRBV2	TRBJ2-1	TRBD2	CASNGLAAFNEQFF
TRBV29-1	TRBJ2-7	.	CSVAGTFERYEQYF
TRBV19	TRBJ1-4	TRBD1	CASSIRRQGGWRTNEKLFF
TRBV7-2	TRBJ2-7	TRBD2	CASSLGPSGGVVEQYF
TRBV5-4	TRBJ2-1	TRBD2	CASSSTSGRRDEQFF
TRBV5-1	TRBJ2-7	TRBD1	CASSSGQEHSYEQYF
TRBV27	TRBJ1-1	.	CASSLSGAGEAFF
TRBV15	TRBJ2-7	.	CATSTTGGLGSLEQYF
TRBV7-9	TRBJ2-6	.	CASSYPIAGANVLTF
TRBV7-9	TRBJ2-1	.	CASSLVQGRNEQFF
TRBV6-6	.	TRBD2	CASSPGGNEQYF
TRBV28	TRBJ1-1	TRBD1	CASSLGQGEAFF
TRBV30	TRBJ1-1	.	CAWSVPLGRLNTEAFF
TRBV29-1	TRBJ2-7	.	CSVEVGPGSGRLGYEQYF
TRBV5-1	TRBJ1-2	TRBD1	CASSPTGGDGYGYTF
TRBV7-2	TRBJ2-5	TRBD1	CASSLMAGGETQYF
TRBV5-1	TRBJ1-4	TRBD1	CASSPRTGATNEKLFF
TRBV7-2	TRBJ1-2	.	CARTAGDGYTF
TRBV27	TRBJ1-6	TRBD1	CASTRGTNYNSPLHF
TRBV2	TRBJ1-1	.	CASRLRGTQAFF
TRBV5-4	TRBJ1-3	TRBD1	CASSLEQGDTIYF
TRBV7-9	TRBJ2-1	.	CASSLLAGLGEQFF
TRBV2	TRBJ2-7	TRBD1	CASSRQGASREQYF
TRBV15	TRBJ2-2	.	CATSLEGPPVGELFF
TRBV29-1	TRBJ2-1	TRBD2	CSVDLAGGRNEQFF
TRBV9	TRBJ2-2	.	CASSPTSQGRELFF